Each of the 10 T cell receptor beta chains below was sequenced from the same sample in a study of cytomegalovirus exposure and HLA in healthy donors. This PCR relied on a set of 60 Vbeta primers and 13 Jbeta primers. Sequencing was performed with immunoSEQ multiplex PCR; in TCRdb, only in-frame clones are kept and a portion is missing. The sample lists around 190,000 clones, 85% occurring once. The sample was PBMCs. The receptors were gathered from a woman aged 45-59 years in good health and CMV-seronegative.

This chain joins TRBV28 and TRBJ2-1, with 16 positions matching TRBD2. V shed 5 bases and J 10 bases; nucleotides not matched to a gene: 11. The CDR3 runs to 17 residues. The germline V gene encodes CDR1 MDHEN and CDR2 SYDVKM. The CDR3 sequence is CASSPSRLGLAGGEQFF. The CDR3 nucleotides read TGTGCCAGCAGTCCAAGTCGATTGGGACTAGCGGGAGGGGAGCAGTTCTTC.

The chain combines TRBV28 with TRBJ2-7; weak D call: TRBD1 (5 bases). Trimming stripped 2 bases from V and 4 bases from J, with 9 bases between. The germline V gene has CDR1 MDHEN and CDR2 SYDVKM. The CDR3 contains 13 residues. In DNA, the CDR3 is TGTGCCAGCAGTTTAATAAGGGGATACGAGCAGTACTTC. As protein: CASSLIRGYEQYF.

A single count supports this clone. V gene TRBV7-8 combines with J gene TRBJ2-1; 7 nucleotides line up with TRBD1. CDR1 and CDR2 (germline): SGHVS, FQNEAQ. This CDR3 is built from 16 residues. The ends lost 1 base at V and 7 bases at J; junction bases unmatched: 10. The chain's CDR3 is CASSLESGGMLNEQFF. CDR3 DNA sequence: TGTGCCAGCAGCTTAGAGTCAGGGGGAATGCTGAATGAGCAGTTCTTC.

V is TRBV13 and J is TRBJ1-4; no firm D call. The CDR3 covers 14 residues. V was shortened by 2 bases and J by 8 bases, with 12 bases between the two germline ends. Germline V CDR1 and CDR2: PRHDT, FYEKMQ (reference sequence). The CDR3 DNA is TGTGCCAGCAGCTTATATGGCCTTGAAGAAAAACTGTTTTTT. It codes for CASSLYGLEEKLFF.

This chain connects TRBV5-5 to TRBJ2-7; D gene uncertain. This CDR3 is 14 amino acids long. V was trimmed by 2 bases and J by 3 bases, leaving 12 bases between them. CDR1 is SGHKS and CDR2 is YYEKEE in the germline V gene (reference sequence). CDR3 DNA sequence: TGTGCCAGCAGCTTACCCGGGTCCCACTACGAGCAGTACTTC. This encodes CASSLPGSHYEQYF.

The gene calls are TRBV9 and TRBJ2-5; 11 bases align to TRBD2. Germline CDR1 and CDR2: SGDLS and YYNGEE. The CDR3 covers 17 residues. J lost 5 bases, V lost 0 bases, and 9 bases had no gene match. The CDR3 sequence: CASSVGSLAGGSETQYF. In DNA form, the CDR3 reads TGTGCCAGCAGCGTAGGTTCGCTAGCGGGAGGCTCTGAGACCCAGTACTTC.

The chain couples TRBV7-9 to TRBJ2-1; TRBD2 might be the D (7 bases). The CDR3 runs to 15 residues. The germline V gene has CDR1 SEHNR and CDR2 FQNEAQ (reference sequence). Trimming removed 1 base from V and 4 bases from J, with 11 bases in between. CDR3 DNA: TGTGCCAGCAGCTTAGGGGCGGGGGCTTACAATGAGCAGTTCTTC. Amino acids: CASSLGAGAYNEQFF. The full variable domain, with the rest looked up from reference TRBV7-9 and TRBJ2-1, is DTGVSQNPRHKITKRGQNVTFRCDPISEHNRLYWYRQTLGQGPEFLTYFQNEAQLEKSRLLSDRFSAERPKGSFSTLEIQRTEQGDSAMYLCASSLGAGAYNEQFFGPGTRLTVL.

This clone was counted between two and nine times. DNA of the CDR3: TGCGCCAGCAGAGCAACGGGAGTAACAGATACGCAGTATTTT. As protein: CASRATGVTDTQYF. The rearrangement links TRBV4-1 to TRBJ2-3; TRBD2 might be the D (6 bases). There are 14 residues in the CDR3. Trimming removed 6 bases at V and 3 bases at J, with 13 bases between. Germline loops: CDR1 MGHRA, CDR2 YSYEKL.

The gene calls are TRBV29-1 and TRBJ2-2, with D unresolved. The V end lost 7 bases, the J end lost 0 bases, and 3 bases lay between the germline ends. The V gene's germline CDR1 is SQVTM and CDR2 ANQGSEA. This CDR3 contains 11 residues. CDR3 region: CSAANTGELFF. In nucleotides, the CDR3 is TGCAGCGCCGCGAACACCGGGGAGCTGTTTTTT.

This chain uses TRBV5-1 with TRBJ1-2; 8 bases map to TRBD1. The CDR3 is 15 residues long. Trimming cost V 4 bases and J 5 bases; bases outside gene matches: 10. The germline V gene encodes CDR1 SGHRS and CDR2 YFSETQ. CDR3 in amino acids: CASSPGQANFYGYTF. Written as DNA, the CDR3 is TGCGCCAGCAGCCCGGGACAGGCTAATTTTTATGGCTACACCTTC.